The sequence of this T cell receptor (beta chain) was determined in a study of T cells after yellow fever vaccination. The CDR3 is 15 residues long. Germline-derived CDR1 and CDR2 are SGHKS and YYEKEE (reference sequence). The ends were cut back, 0 bases at V and 1 base at J, with 9 bases in the middle. This clonotype came up a few times. The authors made TCR cDNA by 5'RACE template switching, adding a universal primer site and UMIs. MiXCR was run by TCRdb on the 5' RACE reads, yielding one entry per CDR3 protein. The sample contains hundreds of thousands of distinct CDR3 sequences, about a fifth of which appear only once.

The chain is built from TRBV5-5 and TRBJ2-3; TRBD2 might be the D (6 bases). The source material was PBMCs, sampled 21 days after the first yellow fever vaccination. This clonotype was obtained from a man younger than 30 who received the YFV17D yellow fever vaccine. The CDR3 loop reads CASSLGWGGTDTQYF. In DNA form, the CDR3 reads TGTGCCAGCAGCTTGGGGTGGGGGGGCACAGATACGCAGTATTTT.